This TCR beta chain was sequenced during a study of immune evolution from preneoplasia to lung adenocarcinoma. Study conclusions and caveats: Normal lung had highest clonality; later lesions appeared denser, more diverse.

Comment on this clone: Its antigen is unknown.

The data were produced by immunoSEQ multiplex PCR, yet TCRdb's version contains in-frame clones alone and is incomplete. This table has 3,500 to 5,500 clones, roughly three quarters appearing once. The CDR3 covers 14 residues. Trimming cost V 1 base and J 6 bases; bases outside gene matches: 3. Germline V CDR1 and CDR2: GTSNPN, SVGIG (reference sequence). Material: FFPE adjacent normal lung tissue. This clonotype originated in an older donor with lung adenocarcinoma. This chain joins TRBV30 and TRBJ1-5; 10 bases are shared with TRBD1. The CDR3 protein is CAWSGDRGSQPQHF. The CDR3 bases are TGTGCCTGGAGTGGGGACAGGGGCAGTCAGCCCCAGCATTTT.